This paragraph reports one T cell receptor beta chain. The PCR used 60 Vbeta and 13 Jbeta primers. This table comes from immunoSEQ multiplex PCR, and its TCRdb copy is limited to in-frame clones, with some not included. The sample consists of 73,000 or so clones, around 72% of them appearing once. The data belong to a study of cytomegalovirus exposure and HLA in healthy donors. The CDR3 has 15 amino acids. V lost 5 bases and J lost 0, with 13 bases in between. Germline V gene data show CDR1 as SGHTA and CDR2 as FQGNSA. Sequencing was performed on PBMCs. This TCR derives from a woman aged 40 to 55 in good health and CMV-seropositive. J is TRBJ1-2 and V is TRBV7-2; the D gene is possibly TRBD1 (5 bases). The chain's CDR3 is CASSPYMTANYGYTF. CDR3 in DNA: TGTGCCAGCAGCCCTTATATGACAGCTAACTATGGCTACACCTTC.